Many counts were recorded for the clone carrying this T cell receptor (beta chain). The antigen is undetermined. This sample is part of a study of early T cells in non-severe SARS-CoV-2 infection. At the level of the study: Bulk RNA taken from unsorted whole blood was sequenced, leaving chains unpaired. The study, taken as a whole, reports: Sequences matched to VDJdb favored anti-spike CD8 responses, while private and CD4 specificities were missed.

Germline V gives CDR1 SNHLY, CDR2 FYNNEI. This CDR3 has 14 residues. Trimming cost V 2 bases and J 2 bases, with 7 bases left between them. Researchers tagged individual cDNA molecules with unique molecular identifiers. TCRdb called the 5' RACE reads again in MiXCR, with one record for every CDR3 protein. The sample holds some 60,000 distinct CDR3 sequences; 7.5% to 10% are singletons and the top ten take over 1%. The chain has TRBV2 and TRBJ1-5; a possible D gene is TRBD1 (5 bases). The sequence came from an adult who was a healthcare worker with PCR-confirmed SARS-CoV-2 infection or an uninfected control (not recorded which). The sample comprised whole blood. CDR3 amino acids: CASSELGGNQPQHF. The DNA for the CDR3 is TGTGCCAGCAGTGAACTAGGGGGCAATCAGCCCCAGCATTTT.